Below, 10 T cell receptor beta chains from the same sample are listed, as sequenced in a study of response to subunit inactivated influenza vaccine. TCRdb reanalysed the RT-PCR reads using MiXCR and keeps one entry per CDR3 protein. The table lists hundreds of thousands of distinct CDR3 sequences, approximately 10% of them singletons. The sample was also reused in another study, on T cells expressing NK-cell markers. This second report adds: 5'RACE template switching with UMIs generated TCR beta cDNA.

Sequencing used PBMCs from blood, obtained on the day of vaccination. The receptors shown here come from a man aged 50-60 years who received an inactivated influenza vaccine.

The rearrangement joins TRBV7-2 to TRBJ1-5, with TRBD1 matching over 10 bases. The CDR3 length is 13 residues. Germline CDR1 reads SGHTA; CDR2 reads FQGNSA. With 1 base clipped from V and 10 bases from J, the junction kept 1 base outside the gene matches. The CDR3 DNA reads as TGTGCCAGCAGCTTAGAGACAGGGGGCCCCCAGCATTTT. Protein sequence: CASSLETGGPQHF.

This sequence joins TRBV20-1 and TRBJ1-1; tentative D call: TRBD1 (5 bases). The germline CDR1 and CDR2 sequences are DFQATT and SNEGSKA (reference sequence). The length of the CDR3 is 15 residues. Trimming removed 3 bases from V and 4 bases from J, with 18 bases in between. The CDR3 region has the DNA TGCAGTGCTAGCCGGTCGGGCAGGGTCGGCACTGAAGCTTTCTTT. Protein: CSASRSGRVGTEAFF.

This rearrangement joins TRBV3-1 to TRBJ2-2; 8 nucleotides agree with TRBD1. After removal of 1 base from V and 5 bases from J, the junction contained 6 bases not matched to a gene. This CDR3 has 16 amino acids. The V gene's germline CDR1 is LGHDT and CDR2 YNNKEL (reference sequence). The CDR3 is CASSQALTGATGELFF. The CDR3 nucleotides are TGTGCCAGCAGCCAAGCTCTGACAGGGGCTACCGGGGAGCTGTTTTTT.

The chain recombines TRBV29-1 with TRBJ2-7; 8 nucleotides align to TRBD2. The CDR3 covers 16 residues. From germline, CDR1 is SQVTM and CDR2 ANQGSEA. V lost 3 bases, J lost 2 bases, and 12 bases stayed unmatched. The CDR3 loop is CSVDTSGGRGTYEQYF. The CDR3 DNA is TGCAGCGTTGATACTAGCGGAGGGAGGGGGACCTACGAGCAGTACTTC.

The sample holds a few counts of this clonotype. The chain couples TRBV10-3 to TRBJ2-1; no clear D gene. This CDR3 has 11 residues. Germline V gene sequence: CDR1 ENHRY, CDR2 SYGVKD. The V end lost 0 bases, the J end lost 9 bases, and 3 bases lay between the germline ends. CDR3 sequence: CAISESPEQFF. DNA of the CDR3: TGTGCCATCAGTGAGTCGCCTGAGCAGTTCTTC.

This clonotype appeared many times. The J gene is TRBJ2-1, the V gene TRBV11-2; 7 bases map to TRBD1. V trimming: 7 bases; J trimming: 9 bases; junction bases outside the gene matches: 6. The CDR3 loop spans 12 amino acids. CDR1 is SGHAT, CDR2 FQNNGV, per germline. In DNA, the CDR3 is TGTGCCAGCAAAACGCAGGGGGTTGAGCAGTTCTTC. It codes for CASKTQGVEQFF.

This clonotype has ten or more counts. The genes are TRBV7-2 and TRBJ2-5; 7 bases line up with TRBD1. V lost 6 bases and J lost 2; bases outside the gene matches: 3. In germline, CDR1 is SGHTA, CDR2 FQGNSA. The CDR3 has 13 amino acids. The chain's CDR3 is CASSRGQQETQYF. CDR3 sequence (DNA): TGTGCCAGCAGTCGGGGACAGCAAGAGACCCAGTACTTC.

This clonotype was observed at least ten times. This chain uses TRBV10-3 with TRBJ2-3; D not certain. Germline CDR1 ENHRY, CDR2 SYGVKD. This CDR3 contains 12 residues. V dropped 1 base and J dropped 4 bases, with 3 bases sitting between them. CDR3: CAISELSDTQYF. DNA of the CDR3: TGTGCCATCAGTGAGTTGTCAGATACGCAGTATTTT.

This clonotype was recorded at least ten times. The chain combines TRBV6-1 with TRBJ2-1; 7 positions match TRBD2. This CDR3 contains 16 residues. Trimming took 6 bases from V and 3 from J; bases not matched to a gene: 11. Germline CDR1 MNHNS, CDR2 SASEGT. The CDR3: CASSPTLAVSYNEQFF. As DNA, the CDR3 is TGTGCCAGCAGCCCAACCCTAGCGGTTAGCTACAATGAGCAGTTCTTC.

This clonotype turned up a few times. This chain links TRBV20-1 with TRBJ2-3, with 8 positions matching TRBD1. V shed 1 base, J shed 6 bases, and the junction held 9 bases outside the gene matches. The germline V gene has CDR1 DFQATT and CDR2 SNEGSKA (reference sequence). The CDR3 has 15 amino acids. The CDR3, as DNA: TGCAGTGCTAGAGGGGGCAGGGGGCAGATTGATACGCAGTATTTT. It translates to CSARGGRGQIDTQYF.